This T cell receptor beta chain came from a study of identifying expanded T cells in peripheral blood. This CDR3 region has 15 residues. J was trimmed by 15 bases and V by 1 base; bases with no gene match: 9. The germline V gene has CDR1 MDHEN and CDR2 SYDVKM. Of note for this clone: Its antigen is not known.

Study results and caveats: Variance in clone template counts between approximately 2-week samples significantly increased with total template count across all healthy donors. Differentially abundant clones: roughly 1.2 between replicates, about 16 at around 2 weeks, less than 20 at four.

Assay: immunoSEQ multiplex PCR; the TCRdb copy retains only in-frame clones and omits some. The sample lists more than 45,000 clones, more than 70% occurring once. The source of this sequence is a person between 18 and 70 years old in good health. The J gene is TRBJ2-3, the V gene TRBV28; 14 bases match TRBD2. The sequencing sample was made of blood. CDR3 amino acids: CASSLLTSGRAGCYF. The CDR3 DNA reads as TGTGCCAGCAGTTTATTGACTAGCGGGAGGGCCGGTTGTTATTTT.